Sequencing of this T cell receptor beta chain was carried out in a study of shared clonotypes between healthy human individuals. The length of the CDR3 is 13 residues. Germline-derived CDR1 and CDR2 are SEHNR and FQNEAQ (reference sequence). This clone was found a few times. The naive CD8 population came from CD45RO-negative cells selected for CCR7, without terminally differentiated effector memory CD45RA+ cells. Original data processing: For the immunoSEQ data, sequences were junction-only without quality scores, so filtering differed. Here immunoSEQ multiplex PCR was the method, and the copy in TCRdb shows in-frame clones only, minus some. V, J and clone size were drawn from that table, and D and trimming were deduced from the DNA. The sample holds about 2.1 million clones; under 95% are singletons and the top ten take more than 1.5%.

This receptor was taken from a man younger than 35 in good health. Some clones in this sample may be carry-over from other donors' samples. The chain has TRBV7-9 and TRBJ1-1; D gene uncertain. The specimen was naive CD8+ T cells from PBMCs. As DNA, the CDR3 is TGTGTTACCAGGTGGGGAGGTGACACTGAAGCTTTCTTT. Translated: CVTRWGGDTEAFF.